This T cell receptor (beta chain) was observed in a study of regulatory T cells in long-lasting Graves disease. Sample time point: newly diagnosed GD, antithyroid drugs for less than 3 months. RNA isolated from PBMCs was used to make the TCR library. This CDR3 region has 16 residues. The V and J ends lost 3 bases and 2 bases respectively, with 14 bases between them. Per the germline V gene, CDR1 is SEHNR and CDR2 is FQNEAQ (reference sequence). This clonotype was seen repeatedly, ten times or more. For TCR beta, libraries came from iRepertoire HTBI primers and Arm-PCR of CDR3 regions. TCRdb itself ran the multiplex PCR reads through MiXCR, one entry per CDR3 protein. Of 360,000 or so distinct CDR3 sequences in the sample, 12% are singletons; the top ten hold approximately 19%. These records were also assigned to another study, of T cells in Graves' hyperthyroidism and ophthalmopathy.

This sequence joins TRBV7-9 and TRBJ2-1; possibly TRBD2 for D (6 bases). The sequences come from peripheral blood mononuclear cells (PBMCs), collected at new diagnosis, from a patient treated with antithyroid drugs. This sequence originates from a woman between 18 and 29 years old with Graves disease. This CDR3 is CASSLNSGLTYNEQFF. Written as DNA, the CDR3 is TGTGCCAGCAGCTTGAATAGCGGACTAACCTACAATGAGCAGTTCTTC. The full variable domain, rest sourced from reference TRBV7-9 and TRBJ2-1, is DTGVSQNPRHKITKRGQNVTFRCDPISEHNRLYWYRQTLGQGPEFLTYFQNEAQLEKSRLLSDRFSAERPKGSFSTLEIQRTEQGDSAMYLCASSLNSGLTYNEQFFGPGTRLTVL.